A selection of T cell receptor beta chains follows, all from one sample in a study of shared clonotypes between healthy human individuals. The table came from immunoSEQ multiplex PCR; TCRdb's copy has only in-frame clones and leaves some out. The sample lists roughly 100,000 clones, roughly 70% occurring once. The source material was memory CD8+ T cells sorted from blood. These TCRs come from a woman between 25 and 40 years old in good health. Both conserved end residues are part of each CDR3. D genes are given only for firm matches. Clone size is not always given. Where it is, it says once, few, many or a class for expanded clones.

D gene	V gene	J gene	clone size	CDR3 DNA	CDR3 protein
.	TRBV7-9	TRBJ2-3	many	TGTGCCAGCAGCCACGGGACGGATAGCACAGATACGCAGTATTTT	CASSHGTDSTDTQYF
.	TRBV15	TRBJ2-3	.	TGTGCCACCAGCAGAGATAGATCACCAGGCAATACGCAGTATTTT	CATSRDRSPGNTQYF
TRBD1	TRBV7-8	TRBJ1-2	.	TGTGCCAGCAGCCGCGACCCGGGACAGGGGGCAGATGGCTACACCTTC	CASSRDPGQGADGYTF
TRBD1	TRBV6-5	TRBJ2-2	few	TGTGCCAGCAGCCTCGGGACAGGGGACACCGGGGAGCTGTTTTTT	CASSLGTGDTGELFF
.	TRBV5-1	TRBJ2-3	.	TGCGCCAGCAGCTTAGGGGATTACACAGATACGCAGTATTTT	CASSLGDYTDTQYF
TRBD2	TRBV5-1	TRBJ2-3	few	TGCGCCAGCAGCCCGACCGCAGACTTCCCGGGAGGGTCCCCAGATACGCAGTATTTT	CASSPTADFPGGSPDTQYF
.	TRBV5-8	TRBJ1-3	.	TGTGCCAGCAGAGAAGGCAGAAGAAACACCATATATTTT	CASREGRRNTIYF
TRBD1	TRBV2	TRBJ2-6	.	TGTGCCAGCAGTGACGGACAGGGGGTCTCTGGGGCCAACGTCCTGACTTTC	CASSDGQGVSGANVLTF
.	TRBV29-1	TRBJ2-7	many	TGCAGCGTTGAAGTACAGTCCTACGAGCAGTACTTC	CSVEVQSYEQYF
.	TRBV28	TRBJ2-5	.	TGTGCCAGCAGTTTGGTAGCGTCAGAGACCCAGTACTTC	CASSLVASETQYF
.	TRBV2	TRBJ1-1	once	TGTGCCAGCGATCAGGGGTGGGCGGACACTGAAGCTTTCTTT	CASDQGWADTEAFF
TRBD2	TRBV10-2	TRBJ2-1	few	TGCGCCAGCAGTGGACTAGCGAGCTCCTACAATGAGCAGTTCTTC	CASSGLASSYNEQFF
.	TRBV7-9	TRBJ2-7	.	TGTGCCAGCAGCCCCGGGGTTGACACCTTCGACTACGAGCAGTACTTC	CASSPGVDTFDYEQYF
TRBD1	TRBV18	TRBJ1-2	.	TGTGCCAGCTCGCGCAACAGGGGAGAGGATGGCTACACCTTC	CASSRNRGEDGYTF
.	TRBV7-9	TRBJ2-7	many	TGTGCCAGCAGCTTAGTCGGGCCCCGGGTCGACGAGCAGTACTTC	CASSLVGPRVDEQYF
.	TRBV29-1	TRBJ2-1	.	TGCAGCGTCGCCGCAGGGCCCAGCGGTGCCAATGAGCAGTTCTTC	CSVAAGPSGANEQFF
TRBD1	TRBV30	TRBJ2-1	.	TGTGCCTGGAGTGGCGGGACAGGGGTCAATGAGCAGTTCTTC	CAWSGGTGVNEQFF
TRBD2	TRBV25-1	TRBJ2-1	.	TGTGCCAGCATATCTTCTAAGCGGGAAAGCTCCTACAATGAGCAGTTCTTC	CASISSKRESSYNEQFF
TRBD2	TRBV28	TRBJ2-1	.	TGTGCCAGCAGTTTTCGCGGGAGGGCATGGGATGAGCAGTTCTTC	CASSFRGRAWDEQFF
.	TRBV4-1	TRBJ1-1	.	TGCGCCAGCAGCCAAGCTAGAATGAACACTGAAGCTTTCTTT	CASSQARMNTEAFF
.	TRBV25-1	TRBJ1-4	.	TGTGCCAGCAGTGAAAGTTACTTAGGGGGTGATGAAAAACTGTTTTTT	CASSESYLGGDEKLFF
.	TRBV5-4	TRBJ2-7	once	TGTGCCAGCAGCTCCCGGGGGACCTACGAGCAGTACTTC	CASSSRGTYEQYF
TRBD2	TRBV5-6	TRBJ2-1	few	TGTGCCAGCAGCTTGGCCTTAGCGGGAGCCTACAATGAGCAGTTCTTC	CASSLALAGAYNEQFF
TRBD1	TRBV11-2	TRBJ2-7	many	TGTGCCAGCAGCCCAGGACAGGCACCTAGGGAGCAGTACTTC	CASSPGQAPREQYF
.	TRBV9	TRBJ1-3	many	TGTGCCAGCAGCGTAGCTTGGGGGTCTGGAAACACCATATATTTT	CASSVAWGSGNTIYF
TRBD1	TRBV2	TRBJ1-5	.	TGTGCCACCCGGCGGGCCGGGGACAGTCGTAATCAGCCCCAGCATTTT	CATRRAGDSRNQPQHF
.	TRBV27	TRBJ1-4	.	TGTGCCAGCAGTTGCGCGCGCAGGTCCAGTTGCAACGAAAAACTGTTTTTT	CASSCARRSSCNEKLFF
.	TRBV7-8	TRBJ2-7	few	TGTGCCAGCAGCTTAGCGCAGGGCCCCTCCTACGAGCAGTACTTC	CASSLAQGPSYEQYF
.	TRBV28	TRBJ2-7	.	TGTGCCAGCAGTTTATCACTAACCTACGAGCAGTACTTC	CASSLSLTYEQYF
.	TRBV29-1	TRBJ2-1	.	TGCAGCGTTGAGAGCTCCCGGGACCACCGGTACAATGAGCAGTTCTTC	CSVESSRDHRYNEQFF
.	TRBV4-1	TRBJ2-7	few	TGCGCCAGCAGCCAAGATCCGGGCCACGAGCAGTACTTC	CASSQDPGHEQYF
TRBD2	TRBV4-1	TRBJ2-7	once	TGCGCCAGCAGCCAACTAGCGGGAGGAAACTACGAGCAGTACTTC	CASSQLAGGNYEQYF
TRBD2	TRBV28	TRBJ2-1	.	TGTGCCAGCAGTTTATGGGTGACTAGCGGAGTTAGCTCCTACAATGAGCAGTTCTTC	CASSLWVTSGVSSYNEQFF
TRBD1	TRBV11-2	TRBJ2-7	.	TGTGCCAGCAGCTTAAGACCAAGCGGGACAGGGGGCAGTGAGCAGTACTTC	CASSLRPSGTGGSEQYF
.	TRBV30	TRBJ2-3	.	TGTGCCTGGAGTGTGAGCCCAGGGGAGTCTACGCAGTATTTT	CAWSVSPGESTQYF
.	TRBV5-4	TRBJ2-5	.	TGTGCCAGCAGCTCCTCCCTTTTCCAAGAGACCCAGTACTTC	CASSSSLFQETQYF
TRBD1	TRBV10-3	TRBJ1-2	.	TGTGCCATCAGACACCTGACAGGGCCCCACCTTTATGGCTACACCTTC	CAIRHLTGPHLYGYTF
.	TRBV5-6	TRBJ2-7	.	TGTGCCAGCAGCCCCAGGACAGCATCCTACGAGCAGTACTTC	CASSPRTASYEQYF
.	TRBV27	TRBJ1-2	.	TGTGCCAGCAGTAAACGGCAGTCGGACTATGGCTACACCTTC	CASSKRQSDYGYTF
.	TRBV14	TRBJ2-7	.	TGTGCCAGCAGCCTAACTACAACTACGGGGCAGTACTTC	CASSLTTTTGQYF